This T cell receptor beta chain emerged from a study of T cells in Graves' hyperthyroidism and ophthalmopathy. Study details: Peripheral blood draws took place at initial diagnosis, ahead of any treatment. Study results and caveats: Blood shared most expanded thyroid clonotypes above 0.001.

Diagnosis relied on clinical symptoms, serum thyroxine and TRAb, thyroid ultrasound and orbital computed tomography. The investigators amplified TCR beta CDR3 regions from RNA transcripts. Initially, a first-round RT-PCR of the TCR CDR3 employed the HTBI primer set. TCRdb redid the calling of the multiplex PCR reads with MiXCR, one entry per CDR3 protein. The table includes some 270,000 distinct CDR3 sequences, roughly 13% detected once. This clonotype was detected a few times. Its antigen is currently unknown. Trimming took 1 base from V and 4 from J, leaving 13 bases between them. The length of the CDR3 is 16 residues. CDR1 SEHNR and CDR2 FQNEAQ come from the germline V gene (reference sequence).

The sample comprised blood. V is TRBV7-9 and J is TRBJ2-2; D is unresolved. This TCR was sampled from a woman aged 25-40 years with Graves' hyperthyroidism that later progressed to Graves' ophthalmopathy. The CDR3 sequence is CASSLVGGLSTGELFF. CDR3 in DNA: TGTGCCAGCAGCTTAGTCGGCGGATTGAGCACCGGGGAGCTGTTTTTT.